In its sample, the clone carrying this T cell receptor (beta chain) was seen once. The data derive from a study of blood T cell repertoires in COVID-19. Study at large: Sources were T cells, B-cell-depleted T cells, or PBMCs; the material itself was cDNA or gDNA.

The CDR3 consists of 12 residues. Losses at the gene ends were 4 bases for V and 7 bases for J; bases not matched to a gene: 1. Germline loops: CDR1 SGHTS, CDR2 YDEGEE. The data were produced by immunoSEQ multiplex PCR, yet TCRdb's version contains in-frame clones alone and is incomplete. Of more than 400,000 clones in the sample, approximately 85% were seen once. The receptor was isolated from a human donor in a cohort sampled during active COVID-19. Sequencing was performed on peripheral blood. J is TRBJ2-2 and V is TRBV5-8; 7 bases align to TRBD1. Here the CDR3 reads CASSAGGGELFF. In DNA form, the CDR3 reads TGTGCCAGCAGCGCAGGGGGCGGGGAGCTGTTTTTT.